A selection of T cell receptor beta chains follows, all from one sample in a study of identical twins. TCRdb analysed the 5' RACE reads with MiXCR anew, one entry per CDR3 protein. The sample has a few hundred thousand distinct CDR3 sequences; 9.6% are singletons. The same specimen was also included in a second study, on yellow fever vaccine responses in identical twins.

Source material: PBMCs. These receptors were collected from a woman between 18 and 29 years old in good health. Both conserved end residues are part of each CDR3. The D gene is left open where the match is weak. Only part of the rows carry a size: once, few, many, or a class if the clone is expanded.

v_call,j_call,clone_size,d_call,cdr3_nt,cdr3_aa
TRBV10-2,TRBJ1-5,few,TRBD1,TGCGCCAGCAGTGAACCGATGAGGGACAGGAGCAATCAGCCCCAGCATTTT,CASSEPMRDRSNQPQHF
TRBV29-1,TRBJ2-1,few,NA,TGCAGCGTTGGGGAGCCTTTTGAGCAGTTCTTC,CSVGEPFEQFF
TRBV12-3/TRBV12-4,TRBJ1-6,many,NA,TGTGCCAGCAGTTTAGGACAGTTTTATAATTCACCCCTCCACTTT,CASSLGQFYNSPLHF
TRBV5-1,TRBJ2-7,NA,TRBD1,TGCGCCAGCCGTTTTAAACCGGGACAGGGGAACACCATCCGCTACGAGCAGTACTTC,CASRFKPGQGNTIRYEQYF
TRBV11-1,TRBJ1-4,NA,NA,TGTGCCAGCAGCCTGACCGGAACCGGTTTGGGGGAAAAACTGTTTTTT,CASSLTGTGLGEKLFF
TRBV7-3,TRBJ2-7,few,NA,TGTGCCAGCAGCTTATCTGGGGACAACTACGAGCAGTACTTC,CASSLSGDNYEQYF
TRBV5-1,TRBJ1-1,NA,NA,TGCGCCAGCAGCTACCCGGACACTCCCAGGGAGAACACTGAAGCTTTCTTT,CASSYPDTPRENTEAFF
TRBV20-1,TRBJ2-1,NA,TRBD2,TGCAGTGCTAGAATACCTAGCGGGAGAGGGGACAATGAGCAGTTCTTC,CSARIPSGRGDNEQFF
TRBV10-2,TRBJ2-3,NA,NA,TGCGCCAGCAGTGGCCCTCAGACTTTAGCCAAGACCACAGATACGCAGTATTTT,CASSGPQTLAKTTDTQYF
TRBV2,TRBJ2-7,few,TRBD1,TGTGCCAGCAGGGATACGACAGGGTTTCGGAACGAGCAGTACTTC,CASRDTTGFRNEQYF
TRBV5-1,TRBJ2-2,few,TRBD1,TGCGCCAGCAGCATCTTACCGGGACAGAGAACCGGGGAGCTGTTTTTT,CASSILPGQRTGELFF
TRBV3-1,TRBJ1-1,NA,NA,TGTGCCAGCAGCCTTGCCGGGGCAGGAGCTTTCTTT,CASSLAGAGAFF
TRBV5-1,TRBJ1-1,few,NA,TGCGCCAGCAGCTTGGCAGGAGGGAAGGACACTGAAGCTTTCTTT,CASSLAGGKDTEAFF
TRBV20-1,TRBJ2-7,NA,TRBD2,TGCAGTGCCAGGAGCGGGAGGTACGAGCAGTACTTC,CSARSGRYEQYF
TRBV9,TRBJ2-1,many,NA,TGTGCCAGCAGCGTAGACGTTTTGGGACAGCAGTTCTTC,CASSVDVLGQQFF
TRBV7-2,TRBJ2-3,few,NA,TGTGCCAGCAGCCAGGTGCAGTCCGCAGATACGCAGTATTTT,CASSQVQSADTQYF
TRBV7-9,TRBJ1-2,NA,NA,TGTGCCAGCAGCTCTCCCCATGCTAACTATGGCTACACCTTC,CASSSPHANYGYTF
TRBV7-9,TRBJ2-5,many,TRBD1,TGTGCCAGCAGTTGGACAGGTGAACATCAAGAGACCCAGTACTTC,CASSWTGEHQETQYF
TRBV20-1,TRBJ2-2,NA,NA,TGCAGTGCTAGAAGCGTTGGGGGTACCGGGGAGCTGTTTTTT,CSARSVGGTGELFF
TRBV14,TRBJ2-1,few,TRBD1,TGTGCCAGCAGCCCATCGGGACAGGTCACCTACAATGAGCAGTTCTTC,CASSPSGQVTYNEQFF
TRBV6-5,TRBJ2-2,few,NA,TGTGCCAGCAGTTACTCAACAGGATCCGGCGGGGAGCTGTTTTTT,CASSYSTGSGGELFF
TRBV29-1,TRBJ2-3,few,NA,TGCAGCGTCTTCTTTAGGGAGAAGGGTCGGACAGATACGCAGTATTTT,CSVFFREKGRTDTQYF
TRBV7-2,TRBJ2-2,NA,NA,TGTGCCAGCAGCCCCAGACAGGCATCCGGGGAGCTGTTTTTT,CASSPRQASGELFF
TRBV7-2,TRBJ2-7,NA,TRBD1,TGTGCCAGCAGCTTAATCGGGACAGGGTCCTACGAGCAGTACTTC,CASSLIGTGSYEQYF
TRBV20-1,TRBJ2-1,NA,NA,TGCAGTGCTAGGCCGACAGCTAGCTCCTACAATGAGCAGTTCTTC,CSARPTASSYNEQFF
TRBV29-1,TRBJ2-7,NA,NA,TGCAGCGTTGAAGATCAGCTCGGCGGGGACTACGAGCAGTACTTC,CSVEDQLGGDYEQYF
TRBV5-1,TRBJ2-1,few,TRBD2,TGCGCCAGCAGCTGGGACTATTACAATGAGCAGTTCTTC,CASSWDYYNEQFF
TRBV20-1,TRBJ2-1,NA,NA,TGCAGTGCTTATAGCGGTAATGAGCAGTTCTTC,CSAYSGNEQFF
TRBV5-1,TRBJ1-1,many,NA,TGCGCCAGCAGCTTGGGGGGGAAGCCAACTGAAGCTTTCTTT,CASSLGGKPTEAFF
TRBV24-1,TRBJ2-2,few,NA,TGTGCCACCAGTCACCCCCCAGGGGCTCCGAACACCGGGGAGCTGTTTTTT,CATSHPPGAPNTGELFF
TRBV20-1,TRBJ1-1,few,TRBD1,TGCAGTTACAGGGGGGTCATGAACACTGAAGCTTTCTTT,CSYRGVMNTEAFF
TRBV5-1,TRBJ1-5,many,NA,TGCGCCAGCTCCCCCGACACTAGCAATCAGCCCCAGCATTTT,CASSPDTSNQPQHF
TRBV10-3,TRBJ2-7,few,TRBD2,TGTGCCATCGGACCGAGCGGGAGGCACCCCTACGAGCAGTACTTC,CAIGPSGRHPYEQYF